The rows below give T cell receptor beta chains drawn from one sample of a study of blood T cells in healthy people across ages. TCRdb ran MiXCR on the 5' RACE reads and lists one entry per CDR3 protein. The data contain approximately 780,000 distinct CDR3 sequences, 20% to 30% of them singletons. The sample was also reused in another study, on T cells of mothers and their children.

Sample: blood. These receptors were obtained from a boy younger than 18 in good health. The CDR3 runs from the conserved cysteine through the conserved F or W. The D gene is left open where the match is weak. Size is stated for part of the rows, as once, few or many counts, or as a class when the clone is expanded.

d_call	j_call	clone_size	v_call	cdr3_nt	cdr3_aa
.	TRBJ1-5	.	TRBV6-1	TGTGCCAGCAGACCTAACAGCAATCAGCCCCAGCATTTT	CASRPNSNQPQHF
TRBD2	TRBJ2-7	few	TRBV20-1	TGCAGTGCTGCTAGCGGGTCCTCCTACGAGCAGCACTTC	CSAASGSSYEQHF
.	TRBJ2-1	.	TRBV11-2	TGTGCCAGCAGCCCCAGGGCTCTGAGCCCCAATGAGCAGTTCTTC	CASSPRALSPNEQFF
.	TRBJ2-7	.	TRBV5-1	TGCGCCAGCAGCTTCCAGGGTGGGAATGAGTACTTC	CASSFQGGNEYF
.	TRBJ2-2	.	TRBV20-1	TGCAGTGCTTCGCGGGACACCTGGGCCGGGGAGCTGTTTTTT	CSASRDTWAGELFF
.	TRBJ1-5	.	TRBV5-1	TGCGCCAGCAGCTTGGATGGGGAAACCAATCAGCCCCAGCATTTT	CASSLDGETNQPQHF
.	TRBJ1-5	.	TRBV12-3/TRBV12-4	TGTGCCAGCAGTTTATCCTGGCATCAGCCCCAGCATTTT	CASSLSWHQPQHF
TRBD1	TRBJ1-5	many	TRBV6-5	TGTGCCAGCAGTAAAGGGACAGCACAGCCCCAGCATTTT	CASSKGTAQPQHF
.	TRBJ2-7	.	TRBV9	TGTGCCAGCAGCGTAGAACAGGGCCCCTGGTACGAGCAGTACTTC	CASSVEQGPWYEQYF
TRBD2	TRBJ2-7	.	TRBV3-1	TGTGCCAGCAGCCACCCCGGGGGGGACTACGAGCAGTACTTC	CASSHPGGDYEQYF
.	TRBJ1-1	.	TRBV12-3/TRBV12-4	TGTGCCAGCAGCGTCGTGATCACTGAAGCTTTCTTT	CASSVVITEAFF
.	TRBJ1-1	.	TRBV28	TGTGCCAGCAGTTCCGCCGGGACACCGAACACTGAAGCTTTCTTT	CASSSAGTPNTEAFF
.	TRBJ1-5	many	TRBV12-3/TRBV12-4	TGCGCCAGCAGCTTGGAAGGAGGTGGCAATCAGCCCCAGCATTTT	CASSLEGGGNQPQHF
.	TRBJ2-2	.	TRBV30	TGTGCCTGGAGTGAGGGGCAGGACACCGGGGAGCTGTTTTTT	CAWSEGQDTGELFF
.	TRBJ2-1	few	TRBV12-3/TRBV12-4	TGTGCCAGCGGCCAAACCCCCGGGGACCAACCTCGGAATGAGCAGTTCTTC	CASGQTPGDQPRNEQFF
TRBD1	TRBJ1-2	.	TRBV29-1	TGCAGCGCACCCCGGGACAGGGGTTACTATGGCTACACCTTC	CSAPRDRGYYGYTF
.	TRBJ1-2	few	TRBV6-5	TGTGCCAGCAGTAGGTCGTCTACTAACTATGGCTACACCTTC	CASSRSSTNYGYTF